The 8 T cell receptor beta chains below were found in one sample sequenced in a study of OX40 agonist ivuxolimab in advanced cancers. Assay used: immunoSEQ multiplex PCR; TCRdb lists only in-frame clones, some missing. The repertoire holds more than 75,000 clones, 75% to 90% seen once, with 0.82% in the top ten. The sequences come from CD4+ or CD8+ T cells sorted from blood, collected in a trial of the OX40 agonist ivuxolimab. All receptors come from an adult with an advanced solid tumor such as melanoma, head and neck, liver or kidney cancer.

This clone was seen once. The chain is built from TRBV5-4 and TRBJ2-1; D call uncertain. V was cut by 3 bases and J by 5 bases, with 12 bases left in between. Germline V gene sequence: CDR1 SGHNT, CDR2 YYREEE (reference sequence). The CDR3 contains 14 residues. Here the CDR3 DNA reads TGTGCCAGCAGCTCGGTAGGCTGGAACAATGAGCAGTTCTTC. The encoded protein is CASSSVGWNNEQFF.

The chain recombines TRBV5-5 with TRBJ2-5; 9 bases fit TRBD2. J gave up 4 bases and V 4 bases, and 2 bases lay outside the gene matches. The V gene's germline CDR1 is SGHKS and CDR2 YYEKEE (reference sequence). The CDR3 has 13 residues. The chain's CDR3 is CASSRTSVETQYF. The DNA for the CDR3 is TGTGCCAGCAGCCGGACTAGCGTAGAGACCCAGTACTTC.

The chain combines TRBV6-5 with TRBJ2-7, with 7 bases aligning to TRBD2. V trimming: 0 bases; J trimming: 7 bases; junction bases outside the gene matches: 6. The germline V gene encodes CDR1 MNHEY and CDR2 SVGAGI. The length of the CDR3 is 14 residues. CDR3 coding DNA: TGTGCCAGCAGTTACTCTGGGCGGGAGACGGAGCAGTACTTC. It encodes CASSYSGRETEQYF.

This clone appeared many times. The rearrangement joins TRBV10-3 to TRBJ2-3; TRBD2 matches at 14 bases. The V segment lost 9 bases and the J segment 0 bases; nucleotides outside the gene matches: 5. Germline V CDR1 and CDR2: ENHRY, SYGVKD. The CDR3 has 16 amino acids. The CDR3: CAMGTSGSTSTDTQYF. Written as DNA, the CDR3 is TGTGCCATGGGGACTAGCGGGAGCACTAGCACAGATACGCAGTATTTT.

The rearrangement links TRBV28 to TRBJ2-1; 8 nucleotides agree with TRBD1. The CDR3 covers 13 residues. Unmatched junction bases numbered 7, after V lost 5 bases and J lost 10 bases. Germline V gene data show CDR1 as MDHEN and CDR2 as SYDVKM. The CDR3 here is CASSPGQGLEQFF. The CDR3 nucleotides are TGTGCCAGCAGTCCCGGACAGGGATTGGAGCAGTTCTTC.

The V and J genes are TRBV2 and TRBJ2-3; TRBD1 might be the D (5 bases). This CDR3 is 14 amino acids long. V was cut by 7 bases and J by 4 bases, with 15 bases left in between. Germline V gene lookup returns CDR1 SNHLY and CDR2 FYNNEI. The DNA for the CDR3 is TGTGCCAGCAAAAGGGCAGGGAATTCAGATACGCAGTATTTT. It translates to CASKRAGNSDTQYF.

This rearrangement joins TRBV5-1 to TRBJ1-2, with D tentatively TRBD1 (6 bases). Trimming pared 0 bases from V and 2 bases from J, leaving 8 bases between. The CDR3 extends over 14 amino acids. Germline lookup yields CDR1 SGHRS and CDR2 YFSETQ. CDR3 nucleotide sequence: TGCGCCAGCAGCTTGGTAGGGGGGAACTATGGCTACACCTTC. Its translation is CASSLVGGNYGYTF. The complete variable domain, with remaining parts taken from reference TRBV5-1 and TRBJ1-2, reads KAGVTQTPRYLIKTRGQQVTLSCSPISGHRSVSWYQQTPGQGLQFLFEYFSETQRNKGNFPGRFSGRQFSNSRSEMNVSTLELGDSALYLCASSLVGGNYGYTFGSGTRLTVV.

A remark on this clone: Other DNA sequences in this specimen translate into the identical CDR3. The chain carries TRBV7-2 and TRBJ1-5; perhaps TRBD1 as D (6 bases). CDR3 length: 16 residues. Germline V lookup: CDR1 SGHTA, CDR2 FQGNSA. V lost 5 bases, J lost 1 base, and 15 bases lay in between. The CDR3 loop reads CASSPQGQMSNQPQHF. Here the CDR3 DNA reads TGTGCCAGCAGCCCTCAAGGACAGATGAGCAATCAGCCCCAGCATTTT.